This T cell receptor beta chain stems from a study of control samples from healthy donors and cancer patients. Profiled with immunoSEQ multiplex PCR; TCRdb holds only in-frame clones, not every one. The repertoire has tens of thousands of clones, roughly nine tenths of them found once; the top ten carry roughly 1.6%. The CDR3 covers 16 residues. The V gene end was trimmed by 4 bases and the J gene end by 3 bases; junction bases not matched to a gene: 9. Per germline, CDR1 SQVTM and CDR2 ANQGSEA. The V gene is TRBV29-1, the J gene TRBJ2-6; 7 bases map to TRBD1. The TCR was taken from a middle-aged man with colorectal cancer. Sequenced input: PBMCs. CDR3 nucleotides: TGCAGCGTTGCTTCGGACAGGCTGGATGGGGCCAACGTCCTGACTTTC. Protein product: CSVASDRLDGANVLTF.